This TCR beta chain appears in the sequencing data of a study of PD-1 blockade in mismatch repair-deficient tumors. On the study more broadly: Patients had approximately 11 mismatch repair-deficient cancer types and were previously treated and progressing.

CDR3 length equals 15 residues. V was cut by 2 bases and J by 2 bases, with 13 bases left in between. Germline loops: CDR1 SGHNT, CDR2 YYREEE (reference sequence). To note about this clone: The antigen is not known.

Study-wide points: Tumor-resident clones, often absent from pretreatment blood, expanded after pembrolizumab and then contracted.

Method: immunoSEQ multiplex PCR; TCRdb's copy keeps in-frame clones and lacks some. The data contain about 19,000 clones, approximately 80% of them singletons. Every patient had mismatch repair deficiency by PCR or immunohistochemistry. The TCR-sequenced patients were a few responders to pembrolizumab. This sequence was found in an adult with mismatch repair-deficient cancer. This sample comprised PBMCs, obtained 52 weeks after starting pembrolizumab. V usage is TRBV5-4 and J usage is TRBJ1-1, with D possibly matching TRBD1 (6 bases). The CDR3, as DNA: TGTGCCAGCAGCTTAAGAAGGACAGCTAACACTGAAGCTTTCTTT. Translation gives CASSLRRTANTEAFF. Full variable domain (rest looked up from reference TRBV5-4 and TRBJ1-1): ETGVTQSPTHLIKTRGQQVTLRCSSQSGHNTVSWYQQALGQGPQFIFQYYREEENGRGNFPPRFSGLQFPNYSSELNVNALELDDSALYLCASSLRRTANTEAFFGQGTRLTVV.